The present T cell receptor (beta chain) was sequenced within a study of cytomegalovirus exposure and HLA in healthy donors. Study background: Samples from HLA-typed donors yielded some 85 million unique TCRs in an early data release.

Notes on this clone: Antigen specificity is unknown.

13 Jbeta primers and 60 Vbeta primers were used for the PCR. Clones were sequenced by immunoSEQ multiplex PCR, and TCRdb holds only the in-frame ones, with some missing. Altogether approximately 190,000 clones are present, about 81% being singletons, with the ten largest covering less than 0.85%. Study outcomes and limitations: Reports showed the classifier diagnosing cytomegalovirus status with high specificity and sensitivity. The listing of 160 or so TCR beta chains classed them as cytomegalovirus-associated.

The V and J ends lost 4 bases and 3 bases, in that order; junction bases with no gene match: 5. The CDR3 is 15 amino acids. Germline V gene data show CDR1 as SEHNR and CDR2 as FQNEAQ (reference sequence). The chain joins TRBV7-9 to TRBJ2-2; 7 positions agree with TRBD1. What was sequenced was PBMCs. This sequence originates from a young woman in good health and CMV-seronegative. CDR3 sequence: CASSSDRAHTGELFF. CDR3 DNA: TGTGCCAGCAGCTCCGACAGGGCGCACACCGGGGAGCTGTTTTTT. Full variable domain (remainder filled in from reference TRBV7-9 and TRBJ2-2): DTGVSQNPRHKITKRGQNVTFRCDPISEHNRLYWYRQTLGQGPEFLTYFQNEAQLEKSRLLSDRFSAERPKGSFSTLEIQRTEQGDSAMYLCASSSDRAHTGELFFGEGSRLTVL.